A selection of T cell receptor beta chains follows, all from one sample in a study of T cells in Graves' hyperthyroidism and ophthalmopathy. TCRdb re-analysed the multiplex PCR reads in MiXCR, keeping a single row per CDR3 protein. The table has hundreds of thousands of distinct CDR3 sequences, roughly 20% seen once. What was sequenced was blood. The source of these receptors is a woman aged 50 to 60 with Graves' hyperthyroidism that later progressed to Graves' ophthalmopathy. The CDR3 runs from the conserved cysteine through the conserved F or W. The order of the fields is J gene, D gene, V gene, CDR3 protein. The D gene is left open where the match is weak.

TRBJ1-4	-	TRBV27	CASSPHDLGEKLFF
TRBJ2-1	TRBD2	TRBV24-1	CATSGMGTSGYNEQFF
TRBJ2-7	-	TRBV19	CASSIAAAVSSYEQYF
TRBJ1-5	-	TRBV5-6	CASYSHGGGAHGPQHF
TRBJ2-7	-	TRBV18	CASSPQGEQYF
TRBJ1-1	TRBD1	TRBV24-1	CATSTGGWTEAFF
TRBJ2-5	-	TRBV4-2	CASSQERGRETQYF
TRBJ2-1	TRBD1	TRBV15	CATRRPGQGAGYEQFF
TRBJ1-5	-	TRBV20-1	CSATKGTDNQPQHF
TRBJ1-6	-	TRBV30	CAWSPISGGQSPLHF
TRBJ1-1	-	TRBV7-2	CARSVGTEAFF
TRBJ2-1	-	TRBV20-1	CSAHSTSSYNEQFF
TRBJ1-1	-	TRBV6-2/TRBV6-3	CASSYPNENTEAFF
TRBJ1-5	-	TRBV20-1	CSARSGSSSQPQHF
TRBJ1-6	TRBD1	TRBV19	CASSIWLQGANSPLHF
TRBJ1-1	-	TRBV6-1	CASSDSGWDTEAFF
TRBJ1-2	-	TRBV2	CASSVGPSAGGYTF
TRBJ1-2	-	TRBV12-3/TRBV12-4	CASSDISGYGYTF
TRBJ1-1	-	TRBV7-8	CASSIPRDLNTEAFF
TRBJ2-2	TRBD1	TRBV7-6	CASVSGTGPTGELFF
TRBJ2-7	-	TRBV11-2	CASSLSDEQYF
TRBJ1-3	-	TRBV11-2	CASSLAGWVSGNTIYF
TRBJ2-1	-	TRBV6-6	CASSLGRRGTNEQFF
TRBJ2-7	-	TRBV20-1	CSAREASRVYEQYF
TRBJ2-7	-	TRBV7-9	CASSLSLGLFTYEQYF
TRBJ1-3	TRBD1	TRBV6-1	CASGTTGGRGNTIYF
TRBJ2-1	-	TRBV7-8	CASSSIRDYNEQFF
TRBJ2-1	-	TRBV3-1	CASSQVKGAYNEQFF
TRBJ1-2	-	TRBV3-1	CASSPTGGGIYGYTF
TRBJ1-1	-	TRBV20-1	CSASVGRYIEAFF
TRBJ2-5	TRBD1	TRBV7-3	CASSSDRGPETQYF
TRBJ1-1	TRBD1	TRBV7-9	CASSAGTGSEAFF
TRBJ2-3	TRBD2	TRBV2	CASSPRTSGPDTQYF
TRBJ1-1	-	TRBV5-5	CASSLAGPDTEAFF
TRBJ1-3	TRBD1	TRBV6-6	CASSYSSGTGKFGNTIYF
TRBJ2-7	TRBD2	TRBV6-1	CASSEAQVAGPTYEQYF
TRBJ2-5	-	TRBV9	CASSVGSRRGRGETQYF
TRBJ1-5	TRBD1	TRBV12-3/TRBV12-4	CASSLGRGQEQPQHF
TRBJ2-7	TRBD2	TRBV12-3/TRBV12-4	CASRPSGAVDEQYF
TRBJ1-5	TRBD1	TRBV2	CASSPRTGSGPQHF
TRBJ2-5	TRBD1	TRBV7-9	CASSLPDRGLQETQYF
TRBJ2-7	TRBD2	TRBV7-9	CASSGYTGLTSYEQYF
TRBJ1-1	-	TRBV10-1	CASSETGIETEAFF
TRBJ2-3	-	TRBV20-1	CSAGGVAGKSDTQYF
TRBJ1-1	-	TRBV5-5	CASSLEGPSLHQAFF
TRBJ1-4	-	TRBV6-1	CASSPWGADEKLFF
TRBJ2-2	-	TRBV2	CASSDETITLSGELFF
TRBJ1-2	TRBD1	TRBV16	CASSQSDRASYGYTF
TRBJ2-2	-	TRBV2	CAIPWGRGSTGELFF
TRBJ2-3	TRBD2	TRBV18	CASSRLAGRGDTQYF
TRBJ2-2	-	TRBV15	CATRNLWTGTGELFF
TRBJ2-1	-	TRBV6-2/TRBV6-3	CASTLLATSSGIDEQFF
TRBJ1-1	-	TRBV7-3	CASSLHGPRNTEAFF